The sequence of this T cell receptor beta chain was determined in a study of cytomegalovirus exposure and HLA in healthy donors (dated by TCRdb to 2016 to 2017). In the study overall: According to an earlier analysis of several hundred of the donors, roughly 180 million T cells yielded some 120 million unique TCR beta sequences and about 280 Gb of sequence data. A separate validation cohort of about 110 different subjects was used in addition to the approximately 700-subject first cohort. A handful of DR-DQ haplotypes were handled as single units for association and clustering because linkage in the cohort was strong. The genetic ancestry cluster associated with self-reported Caucasian donors included over 65% of the roughly 390 genotyped donors. Typing coverage varied by locus: roughly 629-640 donors for A, B, C, DRB1 and DQB1; roughly 500 for DQA1; over 600 for DPA1; around 450 for DPB1. A later analysis re-examined previously published TCR beta repertoires from 600 to 700 donors and added high-resolution HLA genotyping to investigate patterns of TCR occurrence. High-throughput TCR immunosequencing, statistical association of individual TCRs with disease status, and machine learning were combined to predict cytomegalovirus infection status. Alongside the repertoire data, information on donor age, sex, ethnicity and CMV serostatus was compiled. All discovery cohort repertoires had been generated on a single sequencing platform. A later genetic analysis took genome-wide SNP genotypes for about three fifths of the 666 donors and used that subset as a discovery cohort. The T cell repertoires of some 700 subjects were profiled by immunosequencing and related to cytomegalovirus serostatus. About 320 gigabases of sequencing data and 80 million or so unique TCR sequences were included in an early release covering several hundred HLA-typed donors. Among around 400 genotyped donors of the cohort, an average of approximately 240,000 unique TCR beta nucleotide sequences was sequenced per donor, of which about 18% were non-productive. The study was designed to test whether signatures of past pathogen exposure could be identified by cataloging public T cell receptors. Both class I and class II loci were covered by HLA typing, at four-digit resolution. In the later analysis, no new phenotypic data were used to find candidate immune exposures; instead, reliance was placed on TCR beta sequences and their occurrence across donors. To decide whether each TCR beta V gene segment behaved as functional or pseudogenic, an earlier analysis of 587 of the donors relied on high-throughput TCR beta sequencing. General study outcomes and caveats: The study gave a list of 150 to 200 TCR beta chains associated with cytomegalovirus. The cohort was sequenced for TCR beta chains only, and without alpha or paired-chain data the features that could be detected were limited. Three of the identified cytomegalovirus-associated TCR beta chains were confirmed in vitro to be specific for cytomegalovirus antigens. When HLA alleles, especially DR and DQ, strongly co-occurred, attributing TCR associations to individual alleles was difficult. The sequencing pipeline was judged likely to have produced a cluster of highly shared sequence variants as a technical artifact. Roughly uniform sequencing depth across donors was assumed in presence/absence analyses, although this assumption may not hold. A later analysis found that most CMV-associated TCR beta chains appeared HLA-restricted, with HLA associations seemingly driven largely by CMV exposure. In a later analysis, several top co-occurrence clusters were reported to appear linked to parvovirus B19, influenza, CMV and Epstein-Barr virus. In a later analysis, TCR association rates were found to vary across HLA loci, with the most associated TCRs seen for DRB1 alleles and the fewest for HLA-C alleles. Because the 87-base-pair reads could not distinguish some IMGT-functional V segments, including TRBV6-2 and TRBV6-3, those segments were excluded. Cytomegalovirus status was reported to be diagnosed by the classifier with high specificity and sensitivity in both the original and validation cohorts. A further reported finding was that TCR beta sequences accurately predicted the HLA-A and HLA-B alleles for most subjects in the first cohort. At a false discovery rate of 0.05, a later analysis linked under 20,000 TCR beta sequences to specific HLA alleles. Because counts were too low, seventeen rarely observed V segments, including chromosome 9 orphons, were left out of the earlier analysis of approximately 500 of the donors. In a later analysis, HLA-associated TCR beta chains showed more clonal expansion and lower generation probabilities than non-associated chains that were equally common. Correlated functional status among segregating V segments might be attributable to linkage disequilibrium, but an unknown experimental factor could not be ruled out. Immune exposure information for the cohort was limited to CMV serostatus. Compared with the approximately 720-donor mean, donors in an Asian-associated ancestry cluster had fewer N-insertions in productive TCRs, according to a later genetic analysis. Because HLA typing was unavailable for some donors at each locus, only the typed subset was used in association tests. V-gene and J-gene trimming of TCR beta chains was associated with a missense DCLRE1C variant in a later genetic analysis, and the association was replicated in an independent cohort. Across donors, most TCR sequences were observed very rarely, whereas some public TCRs were present in many individuals. It was suggested by the authors that the approach could potentially be generalized to other disease states and immunological phenotypes. In an earlier analysis of 587 of the donors, most TCR beta V segments appeared in productive rearrangements about 87% or about 30% of the time, broadly matching IMGT annotations.

Libraries were constructed by the immunoSEQ multiplex PCR assay. For the multiplex PCR, a mixture combining 60 forward primers for TCR Vbeta segments and 13 reverse primers for TCR Jbeta segments was used. Amplification of the CDR3 region of rearranged TCR beta genes was performed with a multiplex PCR assay on genomic DNA. On the Illumina HiSeq System, the amplified TCR beta libraries were sequenced as 87-base-pair reads. Per the original workflow: A later analysis counted some 80 million unique TCR beta chains across the 550 to 750 repertoires, and 9.5 million to 11 million of these chains were shared by at least two donors. A nearest-neighbor algorithm error-corrected the raw reads and collapsed the reads into unique sequences, merging closely related sequences to remove PCR and sequencing errors. To assign V, D and J gene segments, CDR3 sequences were aligned to IMGT reference sequences. For a sequence to be retained, a match of at least six nucleotides to both a V gene segment and a J gene segment was required. A rearrangement was called productive if the CDR3 had no stop codons and remained in frame with V and J, and every other rearrangement was called non-productive. Following IMGT convention, CDR3 was defined as the stretch from the second conserved V-encoded cysteine to the conserved J-encoded phenylalanine. The earlier analysis of 587 of the donors excluded sequences that lacked an unambiguous match to a single V gene segment. An earlier analysis of some 500 of the donors classified V segments as functional when productive rearrangements were above 56.7% and as segregating when the standard deviation between donors was above 5%. To diagnose cytomegalovirus status from the catalog of TCR beta chain sequences, a statistical classification framework was built. V and J gene assignment, in a later analysis, came from comparing TCR nucleotide sequences with IMGT/GENE-DB human TR gene sequences. The TCRdist pipeline was used in a later analysis to assign CDR3 sequences and most-parsimonious VDJ recombination scenarios. In a later analysis, every TCR beta chain was defined by the combination of its CDR3 amino acid sequence and its V-gene family, and reads without a unique V-gene family were dropped. To address suspected cross-contamination and a sequencing artifact, a later analysis removed several hundred highly shared, low-generation-probability nucleotide sequences. A later analysis calculated a clonal expansion index for each public chain from normalized within-repertoire ranks of inferred template counts. A later analysis computed generation probabilities with a VDJ recombination model fitted to out-of-frame rearrangements, and checked the results against IGoR. In a later analysis, TCR-TCR, TCR-HLA and TCR-CMV co-occurrence was scored with hypergeometric tests, and a repertoire-size bias correction was applied to TCR pairs. False discovery rates were estimated in a later analysis by permuting HLA or CMV assignments 20 times. In a later analysis, co-occurring TCRs were grouped using DBSCAN, and TCRdist sequence similarity was added for clustering within HLA-allele-positive subsets. For co-occurrence clustering, repertoires with fewer than 30,000 or more than 120,000 public chains were excluded, along with a handful of repertoires with anomalous nucleotide sharing. In its TCRdb copy, this immuneACCESS table keeps in-frame sequences only and misses some clones. Where compared with another copy, unresolved V genes explain less than half of these, and the others have no known cause. Clone size and V and J calls were adopted from that table, with D and trimming inferred from the DNA. A total of approximately 110,000 clones appear in this sample, 78% of them only once. Around 1.2% of the sample goes to the ten largest clones.

The cohort was made up of approximately 700 healthy bone marrow donors. At the time of sampling, all cohort members were nominally healthy, though unrecorded immune exposures were likely present. The donor was CMV seronegative and belonged to the group of approximately 320 seronegative cohort members. A peripheral blood sample was collected from each donor, and TCR beta sequencing was performed on peripheral blood mononuclear cells. The Qiagen DNeasy Blood Extraction Kit was used to extract genomic DNA from the blood cell samples. With respect to this clone: No antigen is known for it. No much larger clone is present one base from it, and per-base qualities are unavailable.

At the junction V is shortened by 4 bases and J by 3 bases, with 19 bases in between. Sequences SGHDT (CDR1) and YYEEEE (CDR2) are obtained from the germline V gene. The CDR3 has 16 amino acids, counting the end cysteine and phenylalanine. The sequence is cut down to CDR3 DNA, 48 bases in frame from base 1. This clonotype was sampled from a man aged 30 to 45 in good health and CMV-seronegative. The chain is made from TRBV5-6 and TRBJ1-2; the D gene is possibly TRBD1, with 5 bases matching. Source material: PBMCs. The bases read TGTGCCAGCAGCCCTGTGGGGCAGGCGGTTGACTATGGCTACACCTTC. The resulting protein is CASSPVGQAVDYGYTF. With the rest looked up from the reference TRBV5-6 and TRBJ1-2 genes rather than sequenced, the full variable domain is DAGVTQSPTHLIKTRGQQVTLRCSPKSGHDTVSWYQQALGQGPQFIFQYYEEEERQRGNFPDRFSGHQFPNYSSELNVNALLLGDSALYLCASSPVGQAVDYGYTFGSGTRLTVV.